This T cell receptor beta chain originates from a study of shared clonotypes between healthy human individuals. A word on this clone: No antigen is known for it.

Overall study findings and caveats: Four donors had around 5% of their naive CD4 clonotypes in common.

Per the original data handling: From ImmunoSEQ came sequences covering only the junction and carrying no quality scores, so filtering differed. The table came from immunoSEQ multiplex PCR; TCRdb's copy has only in-frame clones and leaves some out. For V, J and clone size, that table is used; D and trimming come from the DNA. This table holds 600,000 to 750,000 clones, 72% found once. The TCR comes from a woman aged 30 to 39 in good health. Material for sequencing was memory CD4+ T cells sorted from blood. Sample subset: CD45RA-negative fraction.

This chain's CDR3 is CASSQREQGELRGTGAFF. CDR3 in DNA: TGCGCCAGCAGCCAGAGGGAACAGGGGGAGCTAAGGGGTACGGGAGCTTTCTTT. This sequence joins TRBV4-1 and TRBJ1-1, with 8 nucleotides matching TRBD1. The CDR3 loop spans 18 amino acids. Trimming cost V 3 bases and J 10 bases; bases outside gene matches: 22. Looked up from germline, CDR1 is MGHRA and CDR2 is YSYEKL.